Described below is a single TCR beta chain sequence and its context. Library construction for TCR beta used iRepertoire HTBI primers and Arm-PCR of CDR3 regions. In the source study's methods: The identification of about 66 TRBV and some 15 TRBJ segments was made across samples. One entry per CDR3 protein results from TCRdb running MiXCR on the multiplex PCR reads. TCRdb's processing, not the authors', yielded these V and J calls. Seen here are roughly 500,000 distinct CDR3 sequences, about 14% observed once, and the top ten hold roughly 9.7%. The data originate from a study of regulatory T cells in long-lasting Graves disease. Noted time point: newly diagnosed GD, antithyroid drugs for less than 3 months. Construction of the TCR library relied on RNA isolated from PBMCs. These data were also filed under a second study, of T cells in Graves' hyperthyroidism and ophthalmopathy. From that report: Blood also carried most thyroid clonotypes expanded above 0.001.

Source: peripheral blood mononuclear cells (PBMCs), taken at new diagnosis, from a patient treated with antithyroid drugs. The clonotype comes from a man in his thirties or forties with Graves disease.

The DNA for the CDR3 is TGTGCCAGCAGCTTAGCCGGGGGAAGGAACACTGAAGCTTTCTTT. Protein product: CASSLAGGRNTEAFF. V and J are TRBV7-2 and TRBJ1-1; the D gene is possibly TRBD1 (5 bases). The CDR3 is 15 residues long. V lost 0 bases to trimming and J lost 1 base, with 9 bases between them. Germline CDR1 and CDR2: SGHTA and FQGNSA.